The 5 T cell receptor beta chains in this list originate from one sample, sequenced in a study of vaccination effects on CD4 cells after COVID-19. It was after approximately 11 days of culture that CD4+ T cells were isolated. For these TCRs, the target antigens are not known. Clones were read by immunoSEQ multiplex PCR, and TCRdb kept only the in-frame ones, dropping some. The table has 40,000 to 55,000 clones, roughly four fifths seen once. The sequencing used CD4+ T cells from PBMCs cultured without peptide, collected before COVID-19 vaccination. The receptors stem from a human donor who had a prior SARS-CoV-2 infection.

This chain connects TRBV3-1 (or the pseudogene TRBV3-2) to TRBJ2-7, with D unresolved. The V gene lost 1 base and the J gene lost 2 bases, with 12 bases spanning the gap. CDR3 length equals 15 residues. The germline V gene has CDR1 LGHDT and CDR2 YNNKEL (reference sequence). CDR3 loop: CASSQGFQATYEQYF. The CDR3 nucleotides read TGTGCCAGCAGCCAAGGCTTCCAGGCCACCTACGAGCAGTACTTC.

The CDR3 is CAPYKGCGRGELFF. The CDR3 nucleotides are TGTGCCCCCTACAAGGGCTGCGGTAGAGGGGAGCTGTTTTTT. The chain combines TRBV24-1 with TRBJ2-2, with unresolved D. The germline V and J ends were trimmed by 12 bases and 8 bases, with 21 bases remaining between them. CDR3 length: 14 amino acids. Germline-derived CDR1 and CDR2 are KGHDR and SFDVKD.

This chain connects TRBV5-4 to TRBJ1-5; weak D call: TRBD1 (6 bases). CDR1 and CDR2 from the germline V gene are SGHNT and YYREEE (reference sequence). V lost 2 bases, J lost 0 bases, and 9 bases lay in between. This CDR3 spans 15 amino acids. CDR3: CASSFGGYSNQPQHF. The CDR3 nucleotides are TGTGCCAGCAGCTTTGGGGGCTATAGCAATCAGCCCCAGCATTTT.

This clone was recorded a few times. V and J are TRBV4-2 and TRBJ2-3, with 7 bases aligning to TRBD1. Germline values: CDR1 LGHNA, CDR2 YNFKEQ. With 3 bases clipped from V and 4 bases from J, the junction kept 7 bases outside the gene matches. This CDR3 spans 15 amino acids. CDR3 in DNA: TGTGCCAGCAGCCACATGGACAGGCAGCCAGATACGCAGTATTTT. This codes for CASSHMDRQPDTQYF.

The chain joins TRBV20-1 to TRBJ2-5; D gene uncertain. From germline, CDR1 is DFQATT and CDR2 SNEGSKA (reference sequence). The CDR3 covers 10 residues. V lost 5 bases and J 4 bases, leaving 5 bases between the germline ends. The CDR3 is CSADRETQYF. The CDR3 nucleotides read TGCAGTGCTGACCGAGAGACCCAGTACTTC.